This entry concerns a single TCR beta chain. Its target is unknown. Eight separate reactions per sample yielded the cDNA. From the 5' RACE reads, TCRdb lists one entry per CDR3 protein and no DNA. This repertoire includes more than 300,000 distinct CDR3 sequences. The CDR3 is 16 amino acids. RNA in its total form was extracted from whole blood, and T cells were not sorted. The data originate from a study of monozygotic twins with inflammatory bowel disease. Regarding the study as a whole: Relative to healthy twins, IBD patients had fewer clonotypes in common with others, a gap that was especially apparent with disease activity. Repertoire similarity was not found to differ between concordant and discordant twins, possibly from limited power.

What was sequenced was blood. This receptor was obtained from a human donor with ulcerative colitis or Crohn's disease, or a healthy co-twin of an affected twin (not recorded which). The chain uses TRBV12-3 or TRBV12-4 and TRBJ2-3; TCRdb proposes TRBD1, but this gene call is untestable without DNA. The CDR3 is CASSSYRGPSTDTQYF.